These T cell receptor beta chains were read from a single sample in a study of blood T cell repertoires in COVID-19. Sequenced by immunoSEQ multiplex PCR; TCRdb stores in-frame clones only, minus some. The data hold under 85,000 clones, with more than 60% observed a single time. The sample was peripheral blood. These receptors were collected from a human donor in a cohort sampled during active COVID-19. The CDR3 runs from the conserved cysteine through the conserved F or W. The order of the fields is J gene, clone size, V gene, D gene, CDR3 protein. A D gene is named only where the DNA matches it firmly. Where a row states a size, it is once, few, many or the class of an expanded clone; other rows omit it.

J: TRBJ2-5
size: .
V: TRBV27
D: TRBD2
CDR3: CASPSSGGGETQYF

J: TRBJ1-2
size: .
V: TRBV5-1
D: TRBD1
CDR3: CASRDPGQSYGYTF

J: TRBJ1-2
size: .
V: TRBV20-1
D: .
CDR3: CSASPQGLYGYTF

J: TRBJ2-7
size: .
V: TRBV11-2
D: .
CDR3: CASSLEWGLNYEQYF

J: TRBJ2-5
size: .
V: TRBV5-1
D: .
CDR3: CASSFGEYQETQYF

J: TRBJ1-2
size: .
V: TRBV28
D: TRBD1
CDR3: CASSSAGTGGRGYGYTF

J: TRBJ2-3
size: few
V: TRBV5-6
D: .
CDR3: CASSPRLFWSPSTDTQYF

J: TRBJ1-6
size: .
V: TRBV5-6
D: .
CDR3: CASSLVQGATFDSPLHF

J: TRBJ1-2
size: few
V: TRBV7-2
D: TRBD1
CDR3: CASSWTGFDGYTF

J: TRBJ1-2
size: .
V: TRBV18
D: .
CDR3: CASSPAQGYGYTF

J: TRBJ2-7
size: once
V: TRBV6-6
D: .
CDR3: CASSYPPASIYEQYF

J: TRBJ2-3
size: .
V: TRBV11-3
D: TRBD2
CDR3: CASSDDLAGRPDTQYF

J: TRBJ2-3
size: .
V: TRBV19
D: TRBD2
CDR3: CASTPYSGGVTDTQYF